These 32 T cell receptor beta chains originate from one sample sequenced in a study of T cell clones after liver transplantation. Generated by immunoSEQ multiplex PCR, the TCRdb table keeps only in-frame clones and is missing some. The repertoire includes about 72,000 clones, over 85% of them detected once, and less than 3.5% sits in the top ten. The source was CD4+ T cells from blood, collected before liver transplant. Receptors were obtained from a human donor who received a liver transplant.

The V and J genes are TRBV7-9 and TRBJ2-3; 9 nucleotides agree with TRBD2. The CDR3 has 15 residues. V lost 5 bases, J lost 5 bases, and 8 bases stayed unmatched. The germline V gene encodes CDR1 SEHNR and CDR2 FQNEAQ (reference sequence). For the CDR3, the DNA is TGTGCCAGCAGCCGACCTAGCGGGATTATAGATACGCAGTATTTT. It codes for CASSRPSGIIDTQYF.

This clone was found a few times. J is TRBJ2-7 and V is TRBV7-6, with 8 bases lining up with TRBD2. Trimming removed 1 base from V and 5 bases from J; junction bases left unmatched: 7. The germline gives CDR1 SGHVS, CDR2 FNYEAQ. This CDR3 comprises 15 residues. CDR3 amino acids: CASSLDRPGGDEQYF. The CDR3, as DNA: TGTGCCAGCAGCTTAGACAGGCCGGGGGGGGACGAGCAGTACTTC.

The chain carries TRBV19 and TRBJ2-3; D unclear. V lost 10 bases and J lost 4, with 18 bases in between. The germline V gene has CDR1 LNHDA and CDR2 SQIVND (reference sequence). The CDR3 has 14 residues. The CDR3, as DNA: TGTGCCACCGCCCTAGGTGTTAGGGCAGATACGCAGTATTTT. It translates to CATALGVRADTQYF.

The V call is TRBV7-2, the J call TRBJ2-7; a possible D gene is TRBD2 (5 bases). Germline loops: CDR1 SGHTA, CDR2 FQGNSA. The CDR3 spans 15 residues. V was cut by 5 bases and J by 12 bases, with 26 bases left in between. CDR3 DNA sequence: TGTGCCAGCAGCACAAACCCGGGGAGCCCTACGACCCTGTACTTC. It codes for CASSTNPGSPTTLYF.

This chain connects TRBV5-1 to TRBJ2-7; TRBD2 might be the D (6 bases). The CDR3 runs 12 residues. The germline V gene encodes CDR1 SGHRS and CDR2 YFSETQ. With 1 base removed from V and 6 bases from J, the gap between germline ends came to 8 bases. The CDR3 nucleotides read TGCGCCAGCAGCTTGCGCGGGACCGAGCAGTACTTC. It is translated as CASSLRGTEQYF. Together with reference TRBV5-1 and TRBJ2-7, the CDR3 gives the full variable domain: KAGVTQTPRYLIKTRGQQVTLSCSPISGHRSVSWYQQTPGQGLQFLFEYFSETQRNKGNFPGRFSGRQFSNSRSEMNVSTLELGDSALYLCASSLRGTEQYFGPGTRLTVT.

CDR3 bases: TGTGCCAGCAGCCGGCCCGGGGTAGAGACCCAGTACTTC. Protein product: CASSRPGVETQYF. The rearrangement uses TRBV7-6 and TRBJ2-5; the D gene is possibly TRBD2 (5 bases). This CDR3 contains 13 residues. Germline assignment: CDR1 SGHVS and CDR2 FNYEAQ. Deletions cut 5 bases from V and 4 bases from J, with 11 bases between.

Here the CDR3 DNA reads TGTGCCAGCAGCGGTCCAACCTACAATGAGCAGTTCTTC. It yields the protein CASSGPTYNEQFF. This sequence joins TRBV9 and TRBJ2-1; D is uncertain. CDR3 size: 13 residues. Per the germline V gene, CDR1 is SGDLS and CDR2 is YYNGEE. The ends were cut back, 3 bases at V and 2 bases at J, with 6 bases in the middle.

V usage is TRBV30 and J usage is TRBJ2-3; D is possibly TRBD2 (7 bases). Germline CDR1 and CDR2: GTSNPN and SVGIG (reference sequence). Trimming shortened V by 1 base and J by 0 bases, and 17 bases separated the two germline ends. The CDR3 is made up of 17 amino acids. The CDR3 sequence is CAWSEEGGGLSTDTQYF. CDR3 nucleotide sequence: TGTGCCTGGAGTGAGGAGGGAGGGGGTTTGAGCACAGATACGCAGTATTTT.

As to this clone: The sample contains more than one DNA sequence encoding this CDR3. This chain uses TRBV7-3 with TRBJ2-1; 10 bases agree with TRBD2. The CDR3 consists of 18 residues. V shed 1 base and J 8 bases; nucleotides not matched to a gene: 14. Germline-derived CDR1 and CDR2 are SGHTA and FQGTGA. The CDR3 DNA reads TGTGCCAGCAGCTTAAGGCCTCCAGCGGGAGGGTCCAGCCATGAGCAGTTCTTC. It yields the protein CASSLRPPAGGSSHEQFF.

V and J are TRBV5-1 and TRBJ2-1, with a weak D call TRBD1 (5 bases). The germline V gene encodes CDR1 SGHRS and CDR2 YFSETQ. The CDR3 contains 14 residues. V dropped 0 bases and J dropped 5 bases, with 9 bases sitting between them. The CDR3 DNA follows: TGCGCCAGCAGCTTGGGGGGCTACAACAATGAGCAGTTCTTC. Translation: CASSLGGYNNEQFF.

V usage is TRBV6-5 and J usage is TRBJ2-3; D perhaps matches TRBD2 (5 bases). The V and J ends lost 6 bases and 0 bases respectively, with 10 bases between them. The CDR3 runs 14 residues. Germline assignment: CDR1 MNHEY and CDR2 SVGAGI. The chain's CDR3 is CASRNGLSTDTQYF. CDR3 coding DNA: TGTGCCAGCAGAAACGGACTTAGCACAGATACGCAGTATTTT.

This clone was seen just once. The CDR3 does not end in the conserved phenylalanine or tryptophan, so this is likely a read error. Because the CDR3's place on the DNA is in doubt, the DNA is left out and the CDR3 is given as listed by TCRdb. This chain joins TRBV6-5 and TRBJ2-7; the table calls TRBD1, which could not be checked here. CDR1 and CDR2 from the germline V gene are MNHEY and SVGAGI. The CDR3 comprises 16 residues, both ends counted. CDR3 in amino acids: CASSYGTYGCGLTGKG.

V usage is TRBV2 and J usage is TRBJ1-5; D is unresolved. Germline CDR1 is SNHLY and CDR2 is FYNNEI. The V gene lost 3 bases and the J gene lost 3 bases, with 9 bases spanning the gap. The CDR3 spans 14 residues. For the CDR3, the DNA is TGTGCCAGCAGTGAGGATAGACCCAATCAGCCCCAGCATTTT. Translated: CASSEDRPNQPQHF.

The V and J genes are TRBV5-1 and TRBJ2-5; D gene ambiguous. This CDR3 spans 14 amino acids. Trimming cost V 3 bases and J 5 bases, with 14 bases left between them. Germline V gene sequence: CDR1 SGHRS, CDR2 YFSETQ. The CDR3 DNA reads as TGCGCCAGCAGCTCCTCGGGTCAAGGGGAGACCCAGTACTTC. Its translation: CASSSSGQGETQYF.

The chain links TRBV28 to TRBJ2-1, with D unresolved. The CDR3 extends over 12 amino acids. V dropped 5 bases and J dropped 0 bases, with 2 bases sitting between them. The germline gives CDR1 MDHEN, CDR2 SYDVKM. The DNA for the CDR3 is TGTGCCAGCAGTATCTCCTACAATGAGCAGTTCTTC. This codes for CASSISYNEQFF.

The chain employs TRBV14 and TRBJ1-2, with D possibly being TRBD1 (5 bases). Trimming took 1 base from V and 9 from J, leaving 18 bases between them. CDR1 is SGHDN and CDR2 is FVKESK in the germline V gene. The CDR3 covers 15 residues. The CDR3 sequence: CASSQGQGVPMSYTF. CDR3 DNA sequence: TGTGCCAGCAGCCAAGGGCAGGGAGTCCCTATGAGCTACACCTTC.

CDR3 bases: TGTGCCAGCAGTGTAACTAGCGGGAGAACCGGGGAGCTGTTTTTT. Translated, it gives CASSVTSGRTGELFF. This chain uses TRBV25-1 with TRBJ2-2; 11 bases match TRBD2. V shed 4 bases, J shed 5 bases, and the junction held 3 bases outside the gene matches. CDR1 and CDR2 from the germline V gene are MGHDK and SYGVNS. CDR3 length: 15 amino acids.

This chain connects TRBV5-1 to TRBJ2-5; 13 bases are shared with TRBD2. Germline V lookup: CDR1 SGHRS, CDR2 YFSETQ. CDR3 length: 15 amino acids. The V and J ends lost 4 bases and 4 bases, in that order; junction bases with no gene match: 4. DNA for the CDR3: TGCGCCAGCAGCATAGGACTAGCGGGAGTAGAGACCCAGTACTTC. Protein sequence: CASSIGLAGVETQYF.

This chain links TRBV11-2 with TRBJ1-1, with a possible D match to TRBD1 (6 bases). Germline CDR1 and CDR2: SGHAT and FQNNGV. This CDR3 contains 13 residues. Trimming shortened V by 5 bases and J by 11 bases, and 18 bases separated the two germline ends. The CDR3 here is CASSPLGTGKAFF. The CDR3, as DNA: TGTGCCAGCAGCCCTCTTGGCACAGGGAAGGCTTTCTTT.

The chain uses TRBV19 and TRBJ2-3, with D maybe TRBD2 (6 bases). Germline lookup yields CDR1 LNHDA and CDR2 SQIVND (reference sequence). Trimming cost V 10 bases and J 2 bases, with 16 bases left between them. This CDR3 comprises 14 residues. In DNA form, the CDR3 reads TGTGCCACTTCCCTGAGCGGGTTCACAGATACGCAGTATTTT. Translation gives CATSLSGFTDTQYF.

As DNA, the CDR3 is TGTGCCAGCAGCTTCGGGAAGGCGAACTCCTACGAGCAGTACTTC. Translation: CASSFGKANSYEQYF. This chain uses TRBV11-3 with TRBJ2-7, with D possibly being TRBD2 (5 bases). This CDR3 spans 15 amino acids. In germline, CDR1 is SGHNT, CDR2 YENEEA. The V and J ends lost 3 bases and 0 bases respectively, with 12 bases between them.

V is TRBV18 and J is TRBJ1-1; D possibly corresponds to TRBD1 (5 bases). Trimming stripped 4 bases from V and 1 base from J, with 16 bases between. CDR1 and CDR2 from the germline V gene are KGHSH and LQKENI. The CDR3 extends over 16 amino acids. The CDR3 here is CASSLSQGSTNTEAFF. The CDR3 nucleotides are TGTGCCAGCTCACTTAGTCAGGGCAGCACGAACACTGAAGCTTTCTTT.

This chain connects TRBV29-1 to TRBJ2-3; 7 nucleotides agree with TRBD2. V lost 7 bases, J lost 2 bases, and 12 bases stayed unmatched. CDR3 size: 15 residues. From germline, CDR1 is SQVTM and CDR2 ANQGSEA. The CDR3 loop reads CSAPPLAGVTDTQYF. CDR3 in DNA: TGCAGCGCCCCCCCGCTGGCGGGGGTCACAGATACGCAGTATTTT.

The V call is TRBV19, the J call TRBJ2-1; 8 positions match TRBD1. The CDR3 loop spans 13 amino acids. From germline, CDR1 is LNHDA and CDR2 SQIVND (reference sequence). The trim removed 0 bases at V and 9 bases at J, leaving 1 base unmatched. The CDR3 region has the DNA TGTGCCAGTAGTATAGACGGACAGGGTGAGCAGTTCTTC. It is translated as CASSIDGQGEQFF.

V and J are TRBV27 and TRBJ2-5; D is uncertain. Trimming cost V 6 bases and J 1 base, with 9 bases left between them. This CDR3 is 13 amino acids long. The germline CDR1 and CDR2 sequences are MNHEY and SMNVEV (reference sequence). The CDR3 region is CASSWNTQETQYF. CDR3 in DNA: TGTGCCAGCAGCTGGAATACCCAAGAGACCCAGTACTTC.

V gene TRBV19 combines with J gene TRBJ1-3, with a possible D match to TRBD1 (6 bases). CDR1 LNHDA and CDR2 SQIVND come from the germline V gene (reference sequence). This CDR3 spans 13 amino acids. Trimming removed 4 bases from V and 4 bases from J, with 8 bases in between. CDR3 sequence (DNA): TGTGCCAGTAGTACAGGGGCCGGAAACACCATATATTTT. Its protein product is CASSTGAGNTIYF.

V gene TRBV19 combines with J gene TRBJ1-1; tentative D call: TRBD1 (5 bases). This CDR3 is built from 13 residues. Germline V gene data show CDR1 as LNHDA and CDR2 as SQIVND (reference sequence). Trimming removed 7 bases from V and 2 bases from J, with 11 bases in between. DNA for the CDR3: TGTGCCAGTACACAGGTTTTTAACACTGAAGCTTTCTTT. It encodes CASTQVFNTEAFF.

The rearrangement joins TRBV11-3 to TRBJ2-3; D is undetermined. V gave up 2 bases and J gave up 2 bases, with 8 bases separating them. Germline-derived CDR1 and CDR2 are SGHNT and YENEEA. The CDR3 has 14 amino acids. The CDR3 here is CASSLYRNTDTQYF. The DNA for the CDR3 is TGTGCCAGCAGCTTATACAGAAACACAGATACGCAGTATTTT.

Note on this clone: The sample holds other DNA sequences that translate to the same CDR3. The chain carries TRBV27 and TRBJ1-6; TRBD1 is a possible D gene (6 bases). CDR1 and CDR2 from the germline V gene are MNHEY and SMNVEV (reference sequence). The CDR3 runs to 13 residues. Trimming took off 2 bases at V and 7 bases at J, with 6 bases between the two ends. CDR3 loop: CASSLGGNSPLHF. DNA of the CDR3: TGTGCCAGCAGTTTAGGGGGCAATTCACCCCTCCACTTT.

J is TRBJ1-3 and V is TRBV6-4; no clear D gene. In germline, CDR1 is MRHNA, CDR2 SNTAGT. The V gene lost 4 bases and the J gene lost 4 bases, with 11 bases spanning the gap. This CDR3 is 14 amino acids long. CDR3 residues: CASSGVLEGNTIYF. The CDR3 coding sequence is TGTGCCAGCAGTGGAGTTTTAGAGGGAAACACCATATATTTT.

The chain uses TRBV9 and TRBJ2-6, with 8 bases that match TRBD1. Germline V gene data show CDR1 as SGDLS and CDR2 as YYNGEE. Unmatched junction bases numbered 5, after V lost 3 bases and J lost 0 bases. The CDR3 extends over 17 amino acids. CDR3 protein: CASSEDRAPSGANVLTF. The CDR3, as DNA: TGTGCCAGCAGCGAGGACAGGGCCCCCTCTGGGGCCAACGTCCTGACTTTC.

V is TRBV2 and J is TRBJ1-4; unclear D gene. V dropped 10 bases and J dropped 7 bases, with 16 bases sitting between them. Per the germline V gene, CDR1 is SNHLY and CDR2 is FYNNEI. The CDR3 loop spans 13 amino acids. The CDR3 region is CAIRGVIGEKLFF. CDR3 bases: TGTGCCATCCGCGGGGTAATAGGTGAAAAACTGTTTTTT.